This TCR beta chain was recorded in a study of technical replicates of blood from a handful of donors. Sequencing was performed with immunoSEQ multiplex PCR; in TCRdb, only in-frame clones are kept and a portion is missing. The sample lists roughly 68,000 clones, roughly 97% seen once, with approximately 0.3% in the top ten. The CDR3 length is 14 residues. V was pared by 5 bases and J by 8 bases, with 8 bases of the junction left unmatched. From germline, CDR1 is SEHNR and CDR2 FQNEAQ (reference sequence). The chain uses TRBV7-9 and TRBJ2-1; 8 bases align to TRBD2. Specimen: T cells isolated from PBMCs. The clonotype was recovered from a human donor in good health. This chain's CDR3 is CASSHPGGGYEQFF. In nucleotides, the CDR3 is TGTGCCAGCAGCCACCCGGGAGGGGGATATGAGCAGTTCTTC.